This T cell receptor beta chain emerged from a study of long-term antiretroviral therapy in people with HIV. Study-wide background: Sampling started about a decade before the 2015 immediate-ART recommendation. Study-wide results and limits: Dating from about 2003 to 2017, the blood was possibly obtained under older ART regimens. The clones with expansion before ART were dominant in the repertoire at all time points.

Germline V gene lookup returns CDR1 SGHTA and CDR2 FQGTGA. The V segment lost 5 bases and the J segment 7 bases; nucleotides outside the gene matches: 17. The CDR3 covers 16 residues. No fewer than two post-ART and no fewer than one pre-ART PBMC samples existed for each donor. The run of the v3.0 immunoSEQ assay was at survey level. Assay: immunoSEQ multiplex PCR; the TCRdb copy retains only in-frame clones and omits some. The data show almost 30,000 clones, around 89% seen once. Comment on this clone: No antigen is known for it.

The receptor was isolated from a man aged 50 to 60 with HIV. The input for sequencing was unsorted PBMCs, taken 3.2 years before starting antiretroviral therapy. The chain combines TRBV7-3 with TRBJ2-7; 7 nucleotides line up with TRBD2. CDR3 sequence: CASSTYGRRETLEQYF. CDR3 bases: TGTGCCAGCAGCACCTACGGGAGGCGGGAGACCTTGGAGCAGTACTTC.